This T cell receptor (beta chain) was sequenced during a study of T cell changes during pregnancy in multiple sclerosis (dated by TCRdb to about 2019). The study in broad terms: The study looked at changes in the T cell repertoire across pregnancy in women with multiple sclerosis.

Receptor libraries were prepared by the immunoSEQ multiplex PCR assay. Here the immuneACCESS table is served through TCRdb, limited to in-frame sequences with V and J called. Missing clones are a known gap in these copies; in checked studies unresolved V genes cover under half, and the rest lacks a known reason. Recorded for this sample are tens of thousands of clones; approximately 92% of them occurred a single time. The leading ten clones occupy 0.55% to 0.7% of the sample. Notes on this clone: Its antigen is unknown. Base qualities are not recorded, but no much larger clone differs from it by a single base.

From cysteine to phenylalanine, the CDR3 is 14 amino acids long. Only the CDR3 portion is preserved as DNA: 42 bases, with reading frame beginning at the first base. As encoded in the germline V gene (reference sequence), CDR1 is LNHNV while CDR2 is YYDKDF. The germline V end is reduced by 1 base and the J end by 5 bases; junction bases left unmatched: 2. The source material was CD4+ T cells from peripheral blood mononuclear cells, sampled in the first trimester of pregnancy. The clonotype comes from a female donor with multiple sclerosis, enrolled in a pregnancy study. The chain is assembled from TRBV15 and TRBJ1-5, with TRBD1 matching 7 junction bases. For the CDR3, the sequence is CATSRGQGYQPQHF. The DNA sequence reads TGTGCCACCAGCAGAGGACAGGGATATCAGCCCCAGCATTTT.